The 16 T cell receptor beta chains below all came from one sample that was sequenced in a study of T-cell memory formation after mild COVID-19. TCRdb independently ran MiXCR on the 5' RACE reads; one entry per CDR3 protein. The sample has fewer than 250,000 distinct CDR3 sequences, around 18% seen once. Material for sequencing was PBMCs or a T cell subset sorted from them (not recorded which). These receptors were collected from an adult woman who had mild COVID-19 (a few samples of this study predate the infection). Cell type and time point are not known.

This clonotype was recorded a few times. The chain combines TRBV7-2 with TRBJ2-5; no firm D call. V gave up 4 bases and J gave up 4 bases, with 13 bases separating them. There are 14 residues in the CDR3. Germline V CDR1 and CDR2: SGHTA, FQGNSA. In nucleotides, the CDR3 is TGTGCCAGCAGCTCGTGGACCCCTGGAGAGACCCAGTACTTC. It specifies CASSSWTPGETQYF.

Only a few counts were recorded for this clonotype. The chain recombines TRBV2 with TRBJ1-1; unclear D gene. The CDR3 totals 13 residues. CDR1 is SNHLY, CDR2 FYNNEI, per germline. Trimming cost V 10 bases and J 1 base, with 13 bases left between them. The chain's CDR3 is CATKRARNTEAFF. For the CDR3, the DNA is TGTGCCACGAAGAGGGCCCGGAACACTGAAGCTTTCTTT.

This clonotype was seen a handful of times. The V and J genes are TRBV7-9 and TRBJ1-2, with D unclear. The length of the CDR3 is 13 residues. V was trimmed by 6 bases and J by 6 bases, leaving 14 bases between them. Germline V gene lookup returns CDR1 SEHNR and CDR2 FQNEAQ (reference sequence). The CDR3 sequence is CASSLGAENGYTF. CDR3 DNA: TGTGCCAGCAGTTTGGGAGCGGAAAATGGCTACACCTTC.

The chain combines TRBV7-3 with TRBJ2-3, with TRBD2 matching over 7 bases. The CDR3 has 16 residues. CDR1 is SGHTA and CDR2 is FQGTGA in the germline V gene. V lost 1 base and J lost 8; bases outside the gene matches: 12. The CDR3 reads CASSLSASGRTGTQYF. CDR3 coding DNA: TGTGCCAGCAGCTTAAGCGCTAGCGGCCGCACTGGTACGCAGTATTTT.

The genes are TRBV10-3 and TRBJ2-1, with D perhaps assigned TRBD1 or TRBD2 (5 bases each). V lost 2 bases, J lost 7 bases, and 12 bases lay in between. The CDR3 runs 14 residues. Germline lookup yields CDR1 ENHRY and CDR2 SYGVKD. CDR3 in amino acids: CAISERLEGNEQFF. The CDR3 DNA reads TGTGCCATCAGTGAGAGGCTAGAGGGGAATGAGCAGTTCTTC.

The chain combines TRBV3-1 with TRBJ1-2, with D perhaps matching TRBD1 (5 bases). Trimming took off 4 bases at V and 4 bases at J, with 16 bases between the two ends. The germline gives CDR1 LGHDT, CDR2 YNNKEL (reference sequence). The CDR3 runs 15 residues. The CDR3 DNA reads as TGTGCCAGCAGCCTGGGACTCCCCCGGGGCTATGGCTACACCTTC. It codes for CASSLGLPRGYGYTF.

V is TRBV13 and J is TRBJ2-4; TRBD2 agrees at 8 bases. This CDR3 comprises 16 residues. J was trimmed by 8 bases and V by 5 bases; bases with no gene match: 14. CDR1 and CDR2 from the germline V gene are PRHDT and FYEKMQ (reference sequence). The CDR3 sequence: CASSPVASGSRYIQYF. The DNA of the CDR3 is TGTGCCAGCAGCCCGGTGGCTAGCGGGTCTAGGTACATTCAGTACTTC.

The V gene is TRBV5-1, the J gene TRBJ2-7; 8 bases are a match to TRBD1. This CDR3 has 14 amino acids. V dropped 4 bases and J dropped 7; count of bases not matched to a gene: 10. Germline V gene data show CDR1 as SGHRS and CDR2 as YFSETQ. CDR3 DNA: TGCGCCAGCAGCGTCGGACAGGGCGGGGCAGAGCAGTACTTC. Amino acids: CASSVGQGGAEQYF.

This clonotype was seen a few times. The chain uses TRBV7-2 and TRBJ2-1; 9 nucleotides align to TRBD2. The CDR3 is 16 residues long. The trim removed 5 bases at V and 4 bases at J, leaving 9 bases unmatched. Per germline, CDR1 SGHTA and CDR2 FQGNSA. CDR3 region: CASSRPLAGSYNEQFF. In nucleotides, the CDR3 is TGTGCCAGCAGCCGGCCTCTAGCGGGGTCGTACAATGAGCAGTTCTTC.

The chain is built from TRBV6-5 and TRBJ1-1; 7 positions match TRBD1. Germline V gene lookup returns CDR1 MNHEY and CDR2 SVGAGI. The CDR3 consists of 14 residues. V lost 0 bases and J lost 3; bases outside the gene matches: 1. The CDR3 coding sequence is TGTGCCAGCAGTTACTCGACAGGGTACACTGAAGCTTTCTTT. It translates to CASSYSTGYTEAFF.

There are many counts of this clonotype. The chain joins TRBV5-1 to TRBJ2-7; maybe TRBD2 (6 bases). Germline values: CDR1 SGHRS, CDR2 YFSETQ. The CDR3 runs 14 residues. Trimming left V 1 base short and J 3 bases short, with 11 bases between. The CDR3 bases are TGCGCCAGCAGCTTGAGTGGGGGGAACTACGAGCAGTACTTC. Amino acids: CASSLSGGNYEQYF.

The chain recombines TRBV24-1 with TRBJ2-5, with 11 bases that match TRBD2. Trimming took 3 bases from V and 7 from J; bases not matched to a gene: 6. The germline CDR1 and CDR2 sequences are KGHDR and SFDVKD. The CDR3 sequence is 15 residues long. In nucleotides, the CDR3 is TGTGCCACCAGTGATGCCGGTACTAGCGGGAGGACCCAGTACTTC. This translates into CATSDAGTSGRTQYF.

This sequence joins TRBV12-3 or TRBV12-4 and TRBJ1-3; D remains unclear. Between the trimmed V and J ends, which lost 3 bases and 4 bases, there was a span of 10 bases. The CDR3 runs to 14 residues. CDR3 in amino acids: CASSLQSLGNTIYF. The CDR3 DNA follows: TGTGCCAGCAGTTTGCAGTCTCTGGGAAACACCATATATTTT.

This clonotype showed up just once. The chain carries TRBV24-1 and TRBJ2-1, with D unresolved. CDR3 length: 14 residues. V lost 3 bases, J lost 2 bases, and 7 bases lay in between. Germline CDR1 KGHDR, CDR2 SFDVKD. DNA for the CDR3: TGTGCCACCAGTGATACTGGGACCTACAATGAGCAGTTCTTC. Translation gives CATSDTGTYNEQFF.

The chain employs TRBV20-1 and TRBJ2-1; D is ambiguous. Germline CDR1 and CDR2: DFQATT and SNEGSKA (reference sequence). Between the trimmed V and J ends, which lost 1 base and 0 bases, there was a span of 10 bases. This CDR3 spans 15 amino acids. The CDR3 nucleotides are TGCAGTGCTAGAGTGGGCGGAAACTCCTACAATGAGCAGTTCTTC. Its translation is CSARVGGNSYNEQFF.

This clonotype came up a few times. The CDR3 coding sequence is TGCAGTGCTAGAGGGCCGGGACACGCGGCTTTCTTT. Translation gives CSARGPGHAAFF. This chain joins TRBV20-1 and TRBJ1-1, with D possibly TRBD1 on 6 matching bases. The CDR3 has 12 amino acids. Trimming removed 1 base at V and 11 bases at J, with 14 bases between. In germline, CDR1 is DFQATT, CDR2 SNEGSKA (reference sequence).